These 21 T cell receptor beta chains were all obtained from the same sample, sequenced in a study of blood T cell repertoires in COVID-19. Using immunoSEQ multiplex PCR, the repertoire was profiled, and TCRdb retains in-frame clones only, with some absent. The sample lists fewer than 300,000 clones, 86% occurring once. The sequenced sample consisted of peripheral blood. Receptor source: a woman aged 25 to 45 with COVID-19, enrolled during active disease.

The J gene is TRBJ2-2, the V gene TRBV3-1 (or the pseudogene TRBV3-2); TRBD2 agrees at 10 bases. From germline, CDR1 is LGHDT and CDR2 YNNKEL (reference sequence). The CDR3 loop spans 15 amino acids. V gave up 7 bases and J gave up 3 bases; unmatched junction bases: 5. Here the CDR3 reads CASKVAGGYTGELFF. In DNA, the CDR3 is TGTGCCAGCAAGGTAGCGGGGGGCTACACCGGGGAGCTGTTTTTT.

The chain carries TRBV27 and TRBJ2-3, with D maybe TRBD2 (6 bases). The length of the CDR3 is 15 residues. V was clipped by 9 bases and J by 8 bases, with 24 bases between them. The germline CDR1 and CDR2 sequences are MNHEY and SMNVEV (reference sequence). In DNA, the CDR3 is TGTGCCAGTTGGGACTGGGGACTGGGGTCCGTTACGCAGTATTTT. Protein: CASWDWGLGSVTQYF.

The rearrangement links TRBV18 to TRBJ2-7, with a possible D match to TRBD1 (5 bases). The CDR3 spans 16 residues. Germline CDR1 is KGHSH and CDR2 is LQKENI. V gave up 0 bases and J gave up 3 bases, with 15 bases separating them. The CDR3 sequence is CASSPPIQGGRYEQYF. The CDR3 DNA follows: TGTGCCAGCTCACCACCGATCCAGGGTGGCCGCTACGAGCAGTACTTC. Full variable domain (outside the CDR3, taken from reference TRBV18 and TRBJ2-7): NAGVMQNPRHLVRRRGQEARLRCSPMKGHSHVYWYRQLPEEGLKFMVYLQKENIIDESGMPKERFSAEFPKEGPSILRIQQVVRGDSAAYFCASSPPIQGGRYEQYFGPGTRLTVT.

The rearrangement uses TRBV1 and TRBJ2-7; the D call in the table, TRBD2, was not verified against the DNA. TRBV1 is designated a pseudogene. The CDR3 is 17 residues long. CDR3: CTSSQDWRPRGAYEQYF. The CDR3 DNA is TGCACCAGCAGCCAAGACTGGCGCCCCCGCGGGGCCTACGAGCAGTACTTC.

The chain carries TRBV10-2 and TRBJ2-7; D may be TRBD2 (6 bases). CDR3 length equals 11 residues. V was trimmed by 8 bases and J by 8 bases, leaving 13 bases between them. Germline values: CDR1 WSHSY, CDR2 SAAADI. The DNA for the CDR3 is TGCGCCAGCTCCCTTCGGGGGAAGCAGTACTTC. Its translation: CASSLRGKQYF.

The rearrangement uses TRBV29-1 and TRBJ2-5, with 10 nucleotides matching TRBD2. The CDR3 is 13 amino acids. Unmatched junction bases numbered 3, after V lost 6 bases and J lost 2 bases. Germline V lookup: CDR1 SQVTM, CDR2 ANQGSEA. CDR3 in amino acids: CSVEGLAQETQYF. In nucleotides, the CDR3 is TGCAGCGTGGAGGGACTAGCGCAAGAGACCCAGTACTTC.

The chain has TRBV7-9 and TRBJ1-1, with a possible D match to TRBD1 (5 bases). The CDR3 consists of 16 residues. The germline gives CDR1 SEHNR, CDR2 FQNEAQ (reference sequence). V was cut by 4 bases and J by 5 bases, with 20 bases left in between. The CDR3 nucleotides read TGTGCCAGCAGCTCCACGACGCAACCGACAGTAACTGAAGCTTTCTTT. Translated, it gives CASSSTTQPTVTEAFF.

The rearrangement links TRBV4-1 to TRBJ1-2; no clear D gene. Trimming pared 4 bases from V and 0 bases from J, leaving 12 bases between. The CDR3 is 15 amino acids. The germline V gene encodes CDR1 MGHRA and CDR2 YSYEKL. The CDR3 here is CASSPAQASNYGYTF. CDR3 in DNA: TGCGCCAGCAGCCCTGCCCAGGCGTCTAACTATGGCTACACCTTC.

The chain carries TRBV6-5 and TRBJ2-6; TRBD2 agrees at 8 bases. This CDR3 comprises 15 residues. The junction had 3 bases not matched to a gene; V was cut back by 6 bases and J by 2 bases. Germline CDR1 is MNHEY and CDR2 is SVGAGI. CDR3 in DNA: TGTGCCAGCAGAGTTAGCGGGACTGGGGCCAACGTCCTGACTTTC. Translation gives CASRVSGTGANVLTF.

The rearrangement links TRBV18 to TRBJ2-4; the D gene is possibly TRBD1 (6 bases). V gave up 3 bases and J gave up 0 bases, with 15 bases separating them. Per the germline V gene, CDR1 is KGHSH and CDR2 is LQKENI. The CDR3 is 17 amino acids. This CDR3 is CASSPLGHKIAKNIQYF. The CDR3 DNA follows: TGTGCCAGCTCACCGTTGGGACACAAAATAGCCAAAAACATTCAGTACTTC. The variable domain in full, completed from reference TRBV18 and TRBJ2-4, reads NAGVMQNPRHLVRRRGQEARLRCSPMKGHSHVYWYRQLPEEGLKFMVYLQKENIIDESGMPKERFSAEFPKEGPSILRIQQVVRGDSAAYFCASSPLGHKIAKNIQYFGAGTRLSVL.

CDR3 DNA: TGCGCCAGCAGCCAAATCCGGACATCGGAGACCCAGTACTTC. Residues: CASSQIRTSETQYF. The chain is built from TRBV4-1 and TRBJ2-5, with D perhaps TRBD1 (5 bases). CDR1 MGHRA and CDR2 YSYEKL come from the germline V gene. This CDR3 has 14 amino acids. Trimming removed 2 bases at V and 5 bases at J, with 12 bases between.

This clone came up once. The CDR3 DNA follows: TGTGCCAGCAGCAAGACAGGGGGGAAGGATGGCTACACCTTC. Translated, it gives CASSKTGGKDGYTF. The chain uses TRBV7-8 and TRBJ1-2; 9 bases align to TRBD1. The germline V gene encodes CDR1 SGHVS and CDR2 FQNEAQ. The CDR3 is made up of 14 amino acids. With 5 bases clipped from V and 6 bases from J, the junction kept 7 bases outside the gene matches.

The CDR3 region is CASSERGTRELFF. In nucleotides, the CDR3 is TGTGCCAGCAGTGAGAGAGGTACCCGGGAGCTGTTTTTT. V usage is TRBV6-1 and J usage is TRBJ2-2; D is ambiguous. V was shortened by 3 bases and J by 9 bases, with 11 bases between the two germline ends. Germline-derived CDR1 and CDR2 are MNHNS and SASEGT. The CDR3 is made up of 13 amino acids.

The chain is built from TRBV19 and TRBJ2-7; 11 nucleotides match TRBD2. CDR1 is LNHDA and CDR2 is SQIVND in the germline V gene (reference sequence). The CDR3 extends over 17 amino acids. Trimming removed 3 bases from V and 5 bases from J; junction bases left unmatched: 12. The CDR3 nucleotides read TGTGCCAGTAGTATGGGAATAACCGGGACTAGCGGCCACGAGCAGTACTTC. This sequence encodes CASSMGITGTSGHEQYF.

The chain carries TRBV20-1 and TRBJ2-4, with 7 bases aligning to TRBD2. CDR1 is DFQATT and CDR2 is SNEGSKA in the germline V gene (reference sequence). The CDR3 totals 18 residues. Germline trimming cut 3 bases from V and 3 bases from J; bases unmatched to any gene: 17. CDR3 sequence reads: CSASLIQTSLADKNIQYF. DNA for the CDR3: TGCAGTGCTAGTCTCATACAAACATCCCTAGCGGACAAAAACATTCAGTACTTC.

This CDR3 is CATSEPYRDRTYGYTF. The CDR3 DNA reads TGTGCCACCAGTGAGCCCTACCGGGACAGGACCTATGGCTACACCTTC. V is TRBV24-1 and J is TRBJ1-2; TRBD1 matches at 8 bases. The germline CDR1 and CDR2 sequences are KGHDR and SFDVKD. V lost 4 bases and J lost 4; bases outside the gene matches: 10. CDR3 length: 16 residues.

V and J are TRBV2 and TRBJ1-3; 9 bases are a match to TRBD1. CDR3 length: 14 residues. The germline V gene encodes CDR1 SNHLY and CDR2 FYNNEI. V dropped 6 bases and J dropped 4; count of bases not matched to a gene: 4. In DNA form, the CDR3 reads TGTGCCAGCAGCGGGACAGGGAACGGAAACACCATATATTTT. Protein: CASSGTGNGNTIYF.

The chain carries TRBV7-2 and TRBJ2-1; 8 bases are a match to TRBD1. This CDR3 is 16 amino acids long. In germline, CDR1 is SGHTA, CDR2 FQGNSA. With V trimmed by 4 bases and J by 2 bases, 7 bases remained unmatched. In DNA form, the CDR3 reads TGTGCCAGCAGCTCTCAGACAGGGGTTACCTACAATGAGCAGTTCTTC. Translating it yields CASSSQTGVTYNEQFF.

The chain has TRBV3-1 (or the pseudogene TRBV3-2) and TRBJ1-1; D unresolved. The CDR3 runs 14 residues. CDR1 is LGHDT and CDR2 is YNNKEL in the germline V gene (reference sequence). V lost 4 bases, J lost 1 base, and 10 bases lay in between. Here the CDR3 reads CASSLDPSNTEAFF. In DNA, the CDR3 is TGTGCCAGCAGCCTAGACCCTTCGAACACTGAAGCTTTCTTT.

This clone occurred once. The V and J genes are TRBV27 and TRBJ2-3; 10 bases map to TRBD2. V shed 3 bases and J 4 bases; nucleotides not matched to a gene: 10. Looked up from germline, CDR1 is MNHEY and CDR2 is SMNVEV (reference sequence). The CDR3 runs 17 residues. The CDR3 nucleotides are TGTGCCAGCAGTTTGCTAGCGGGGGCCCCAGTTGCAGATACGCAGTATTTT. Amino acid sequence: CASSLLAGAPVADTQYF.

The J gene is TRBJ2-5, the V gene TRBV5-6, with TRBD2 matching over 8 bases. Losses at the gene ends were 0 bases for V and 2 bases for J; bases not matched to a gene: 6. The CDR3 has 16 residues. Germline V gene lookup returns CDR1 SGHDT and CDR2 YYEEEE. Written as DNA, the CDR3 is TGTGCCAGCAGCTTGGCCTTCCTAGCGGGTCAAGAGACCCAGTACTTC. It specifies CASSLAFLAGQETQYF.